This TCR beta chain was sequenced in a study of neurological immune-mediated disorders. Study summary: About 90% of the roughly 34 multiple sclerosis patients had relapsing-remitting disease; 3 had secondary progressive.

Each CDR3 protein is one row after TCRdb ran MiXCR on the 5' RACE reads. The data contain 70,000 or so distinct CDR3 sequences, around 5.2% of them singletons. This clonotype was counted many times. The TCR comes from a woman in her twenties or thirties with multiple sclerosis. The sample taken for sequencing was PBMCs.

In DNA, the CDR3 is TGTGCCAGCTCCGGAGGACTAGCGGGAAGCTCCTACAATGAGCAGTTCTTC. This translates into CASSGGLAGSSYNEQFF. The chain is built from TRBV12-3 or TRBV12-4 and TRBJ2-1, with 12 nucleotides matching TRBD2. V trimming: 8 bases; J trimming: 0 bases; junction bases outside the gene matches: 8. CDR3 length equals 17 residues.